A selection of T cell receptor beta chains follows, all from one sample in a study of T cell responses to AZD1222 COVID-19 vaccine. The repertoire was sequenced with immunoSEQ multiplex PCR; TCRdb's copy has only in-frame clones and lacks some. There are some 100,000 clones in the sample; approximately 90% occur only once, and about 15% lies in the top ten. This specimen was peripheral blood, taken on day 0 of AZD1222 vaccination. These receptor sequences come from an adult in good health. Both conserved end residues are part of each CDR3. The D gene is left open where the match is weak. Not every row has a clone size; where given, it reads once, few, many or a size class.

size	J	D	V	CDR3	DNA
.	TRBJ2-2	TRBD1	TRBV28	CATLRQGYTGELFF	TGTGCCACCCTTCGACAGGGTTACACCGGGGAGCTGTTTTTT
.	TRBJ2-5	.	TRBV24-1	CATSDPQGRTQYF	TGTGCCACCAGTGATCCACAGGGTCGGACCCAGTACTTC
.	TRBJ1-2	.	TRBV7-2	CASSAGQLGGYTF	TGTGCCAGCAGCGCCGGACAGTTGGGTGGCTACACCTTC
.	TRBJ2-1	TRBD2	TRBV19	CASSIGSRGTSGSKSSYNEQFF	TGTGCCAGTAGTATTGGGAGTCGAGGGACTAGCGGCTCCAAGAGCTCCTACAATGAGCAGTTCTTC
.	TRBJ1-1	.	TRBV7-3	CASSLTGNEAFF	TGTGCCAGCAGCTTAACGGGAAATGAAGCTTTCTTT
once	TRBJ1-5	TRBD1	TRBV2	CASRTGGPNQPQHF	TGTGCCAGCAGAACAGGGGGCCCCAATCAGCCCCAGCATTTT
.	TRBJ1-4	.	TRBV6-5	CASSYYQGVTNEKLFF	TGTGCCAGCAGTTACTACCAAGGGGTAACTAATGAAAAACTGTTTTTT
.	TRBJ2-1	TRBD2	TRBV7-2	CASSLGGSKSYNEQFF	TGTGCCAGCAGCTTAGGCGGGAGTAAGTCCTACAATGAGCAGTTCTTC
.	TRBJ2-2	TRBD2	TRBV2	CASSPLAGVRGGELFF	TGTGCCAGCAGTCCCTTAGCGGGAGTACGGGGCGGGGAGCTGTTTTTT
.	TRBJ2-7	TRBD1	TRBV18	CASSPGQVEQYF	TGTGCCAGCTCACCGGGACAGGTAGAGCAGTACTTC
few	TRBJ2-1	.	TRBV10-3	CAISESTNNEQFF	TGTGCCATCAGTGAGTCGACAAACAATGAGCAGTTCTTC
.	TRBJ1-4	TRBD1	TRBV5-1	CASSRHARTGAATNEKLFF	TGCGCCAGCAGCCGACATGCACGGACAGGGGCCGCAACTAATGAAAAACTGTTTTTT
once	TRBJ2-7	.	TRBV6-2/TRBV6-3	CASSPGHYEQYF	TGTGCCAGCAGCCCCGGACACTACGAGCAGTACTTC
.	TRBJ2-5	TRBD1	TRBV5-4	CASRNQLGGEETQYF	TGTGCCAGCAGAAATCAACTAGGGGGCGAAGAGACCCAGTACTTC
once	TRBJ1-5	TRBD1	TRBV30	CAWSVKGGVYYSNQPQHF	TGTGCCTGGAGTGTGAAAGGGGGCGTATACTATAGCAATCAGCCCCAGCATTTT
.	TRBJ1-2	.	TRBV28	CASSFKGGYGYTF	TGTGCCAGCAGTTTTAAGGGAGGGTATGGCTACACCTTC
once	TRBJ2-5	TRBD2	TRBV5-1	CASSLGTSGSRGETQYF	TGCGCCAGCAGCTTGGGGACTAGCGGGAGCAGAGGGGAGACCCAGTACTTC
.	TRBJ2-1	.	TRBV4-2	CASSPGDINEQFF	TGTGCCAGCAGCCCGGGAGATATCAATGAGCAGTTCTTC
.	TRBJ2-7	.	TRBV2	CASKIDQPISYEQYF	TGTGCCAGCAAGATAGATCAGCCTATCTCCTACGAGCAGTACTTC
.	TRBJ2-5	TRBD2	TRBV25-1	CASSRASGRETQYF	TGTGCCAGCAGTAGGGCTAGCGGGAGAGAGACCCAGTACTTC
.	TRBJ1-2	.	TRBV28	CASSFRGAVNYGYTF	TGTGCCAGCAGTTTTCGGGGGGCGGTAAACTATGGCTACACCTTC
.	TRBJ2-4	.	TRBV12-3/TRBV12-4	CASSPERGIQYF	TGTGCCAGCAGCCCGGAACGGGGAATTCAGTACTTC
.	TRBJ1-2	.	TRBV3-1/TRBV3-2	CASSHPTVRGYTF	TGTGCCAGCAGCCATCCCACAGTTAGAGGCTACACCTTC
few	TRBJ1-3	TRBD1	TRBV15	CATSSNDRGSGNTIYF	TGTGCCACCAGCAGCAATGACAGGGGCTCTGGAAACACCATATATTTT
.	TRBJ1-1	TRBD1	TRBV24-1	CATSDPGGDGEAFF	TGTGCCACCAGTGATCCAGGGGGGGACGGTGAAGCTTTCTTT
.	TRBJ1-3	.	TRBV4-2	CASSQGDSGNTIYF	TGTGCCAGCAGCCAAGGAGACTCTGGAAACACCATATATTTT
few	TRBJ1-3	TRBD1	TRBV7-9	CASSHMDRGNTIYF	TGTGCCAGCAGCCACATGGACAGGGGTAACACCATATATTTT